Presented here are 21 T cell receptor beta chains from one specimen sequenced in a study of blood T cell repertoires in COVID-19. Repertoires were generated with immunoSEQ multiplex PCR, while TCRdb's copy carries only in-frame clones and drops some. The sample has about 4,900 clones, 89% seen once. The source material was peripheral blood. The receptors originated from a human donor in a cohort sampled during active COVID-19.

V gene TRBV4-2 combines with J gene TRBJ1-1; D not resolved. Trimming shortened V by 0 bases and J by 6 bases, and 14 bases separated the two germline ends. This CDR3 has 15 residues. Germline values: CDR1 LGHNA, CDR2 YNFKEQ. CDR3 coding DNA: TGTGCCAGCAGCCAAGATAACCGACTAACATCTGAAGCTTTCTTT. It translates to CASSQDNRLTSEAFF.

The chain has TRBV10-3 and TRBJ2-7; D unresolved. This CDR3 region has 12 residues. Germline CDR1 is ENHRY and CDR2 is SYGVKD. V lost 0 bases to trimming and J lost 4 bases, with 4 bases between them. The CDR3 region is CAISESSYEQYF. The CDR3 coding sequence is TGTGCCATCAGTGAGTCTAGTTACGAGCAGTACTTC.

The chain couples TRBV10-2 to TRBJ1-1; D is perhaps TRBD1 (5 bases). The germline V gene has CDR1 WSHSY and CDR2 SAAADI. This CDR3 has 14 amino acids. Trimming took 6 bases from V and 3 from J, leaving 14 bases between them. CDR3 sequence reads: CASRLTARDTEAFF. The CDR3 bases are TGCGCCAGCAGACTGACAGCTCGCGACACTGAAGCTTTCTTT.

This chain joins TRBV28 and TRBJ1-2; no clear D. Trimming cost V 2 bases and J 1 base, with 5 bases left between them. This CDR3 spans 13 amino acids. The germline V gene has CDR1 MDHEN and CDR2 SYDVKM. This CDR3 reads CASSLPDNYGYTF. In nucleotides, the CDR3 is TGTGCCAGCAGTTTACCAGATAACTATGGCTACACCTTC.

This chain uses TRBV7-2 with TRBJ2-2; D perhaps matches TRBD1 (6 bases). Germline V lookup: CDR1 SGHTA, CDR2 FQGNSA. V gave up 5 bases and J gave up 2 bases, with 9 bases separating them. There are 14 residues in the CDR3. The CDR3 DNA follows: TGTGCCAGCAGCCAGGGACATAACACCGGGGAGCTGTTTTTT. This encodes CASSQGHNTGELFF. Together with reference TRBV7-2 and TRBJ2-2, the CDR3 gives the full variable domain: GAGVSQSPSNKVTEKGKDVELRCDPISGHTALYWYRQSLGQGLEFLIYFQGNSAPDKSGLPSDRFSAERTGGSVSTLTIQRTQQEDSAVYLCASSQGHNTGELFFGEGSRLTVL.

The chain links TRBV5-1 to TRBJ2-7, with 7 bases matching TRBD1. Trimming cost V 3 bases and J 0 bases; bases outside gene matches: 3. Germline CDR1 is SGHRS and CDR2 is YFSETQ. The CDR3 extends over 14 amino acids. The CDR3: CASSSGTVSYEQYF. The CDR3, as DNA: TGCGCCAGCAGCTCCGGGACAGTCTCCTACGAGCAGTACTTC. The entire variable domain, with the rest obtained from reference TRBV5-1 and TRBJ2-7, is as follows: KAGVTQTPRYLIKTRGQQVTLSCSPISGHRSVSWYQQTPGQGLQFLFEYFSETQRNKGNFPGRFSGRQFSNSRSEMNVSTLELGDSALYLCASSSGTVSYEQYFGPGTRLTVT.

This chain joins TRBV10-2 and TRBJ1-3; perhaps TRBD1 as D (6 bases). The germline V gene encodes CDR1 WSHSY and CDR2 SAAADI. V was clipped by 7 bases and J by 0 bases, with 22 bases between them. There are 18 residues in the CDR3. The CDR3 bases are TGCGCCAGCATGGGGGCCCCTTTGCGGACCTACTCTGGAAACACCATATATTTT. This encodes CASMGAPLRTYSGNTIYF.

CDR3 bases: TGTGCCAGCAGTGAGGACAGGACCCTCAATAGCAATCAGCCCCAGCATTTT. Translation gives CASSEDRTLNSNQPQHF. The chain joins TRBV6-2 or TRBV6-3 to TRBJ1-5; 7 bases match TRBD1. The CDR3 spans 17 residues. Germline V gene data show CDR1 as MNHEY and CDR2 as SVGEGT. The J segment lost 0 bases and the V segment lost 5 bases, leaving 10 bases of the junction unmatched.

V gene TRBV10-2 combines with J gene TRBJ2-3, with D possibly matching TRBD1 (5 bases). The CDR3 is 17 residues long. V gave up 0 bases and J gave up 2 bases, with 15 bases separating them. CDR1 and CDR2 from the germline V gene are WSHSY and SAAADI. This CDR3 reads CASSESFTGATTDTQYF. The CDR3 nucleotides are TGCGCCAGCAGTGAGTCCTTTACAGGCGCTACCACAGATACGCAGTATTTT.

J is TRBJ1-2 and V is TRBV14; D is possibly TRBD1 (5 bases). CDR1 SGHDN and CDR2 FVKESK come from the germline V gene. V gave up 4 bases and J gave up 6 bases, with 15 bases separating them. The CDR3 contains 14 residues. The CDR3 sequence is CASSPRLQGDGYTF. CDR3 coding DNA: TGTGCCAGCAGCCCACGCCTCCAGGGTGATGGCTACACCTTC.

This clone was seen only once. This chain connects TRBV29-1 to TRBJ1-2; TRBD1 might be the D (5 bases). From germline, CDR1 is SQVTM and CDR2 ANQGSEA. CDR3 length: 13 residues. Trimming shortened V by 4 bases and J by 8 bases, and 17 bases separated the two germline ends. CDR3 nucleotide sequence: TGCAGCGTTGGTTGGGGTCAGGGTGGAGGCTACACCTTC. This translates into CSVGWGQGGGYTF.

The V call is TRBV27, the J call TRBJ2-7; D gene uncertain. Trimming stripped 0 bases from V and 6 bases from J, with 12 bases between. CDR1 and CDR2 (germline): MNHEY, SMNVEV (reference sequence). The CDR3 consists of 14 residues. Here the CDR3 DNA reads TGTGCCAGCAGTTTATCTGAGCTTGGCGGCGAGCAGTACTTC. Translation gives CASSLSELGGEQYF.

This clone is labeled as large. The chain couples TRBV2 to TRBJ2-4; 8 nucleotides agree with TRBD2. This CDR3 comprises 14 residues. CDR1 and CDR2 (germline): SNHLY, FYNNEI. With 8 bases clipped from V and 5 bases from J, the junction kept 8 bases outside the gene matches. CDR3 residues: CASGGAGVQNIQYF. CDR3 bases: TGTGCCAGCGGAGGAGCGGGGGTCCAAAACATTCAGTACTTC.

The rearrangement uses TRBV6-5 and TRBJ2-1; 7 positions match TRBD2. CDR1 is MNHEY, CDR2 SVGAGI, per germline. The junction had 8 bases not matched to a gene; V was cut back by 0 bases and J by 6 bases. The CDR3 sequence is 16 residues long. The CDR3 here is CASSYSWLGGFNEQFF. The CDR3, as DNA: TGTGCCAGCAGTTACTCCTGGTTGGGGGGGTTCAATGAGCAGTTCTTC.

The chain uses TRBV7-2 and TRBJ1-3; D is undetermined. Trimming took 1 base from V and 4 from J, leaving 14 bases between them. There are 16 residues in the CDR3. Germline CDR1 reads SGHTA; CDR2 reads FQGNSA. DNA of the CDR3: TGTGCCAGCAGCTTAGGGCCATCCGTCTCCGGAAACACCATATATTTT. This sequence encodes CASSLGPSVSGNTIYF.

The chain links TRBV3-1 (or the pseudogene TRBV3-2) to TRBJ1-2; a possible D gene is TRBD1 (6 bases). In germline, CDR1 is LGHDT, CDR2 YNNKEL (reference sequence). The CDR3 has 14 residues. V was trimmed by 6 bases and J by 7 bases, leaving 18 bases between them. The CDR3 sequence: CASRESGAKGGYTF. In DNA, the CDR3 is TGTGCCAGCAGGGAGTCAGGGGCTAAGGGTGGCTACACCTTC.

The chain carries TRBV7-2 and TRBJ2-1; D unclear. In germline, CDR1 is SGHTA, CDR2 FQGNSA. V shed 3 bases and J shed 3 bases, with 9 bases lying between them. This CDR3 spans 14 amino acids. CDR3: CASSFADLYNEQFF. In DNA, the CDR3 is TGTGCCAGCAGCTTCGCGGATCTCTACAATGAGCAGTTCTTC.

The rearrangement links TRBV4-1 to TRBJ2-2; D is undetermined. Trimming took off 4 bases at V and 6 bases at J, with 6 bases between the two ends. This CDR3 is built from 12 residues. CDR1 and CDR2 (germline): MGHRA, YSYEKL. CDR3 bases: TGCGCCAGCAGCCCGAGCCCCGGGGAGCTGTTTTTT. It encodes CASSPSPGELFF.

The CDR3: CASSIETGGAYEQYF. The DNA for the CDR3 is TGTGCCAGTAGTATAGAAACAGGGGGAGCCTACGAGCAGTACTTC. The rearrangement uses TRBV19 and TRBJ2-7; TRBD1 matches at 8 bases. The CDR3 extends over 15 amino acids. Unmatched junction bases numbered 3, after V lost 0 bases and J lost 2 bases. Germline values: CDR1 LNHDA, CDR2 SQIVND (reference sequence).

The V gene is TRBV4-1, the J gene TRBJ2-1; 9 bases map to TRBD2. After removal of 1 base from V and 8 bases from J, the junction contained 6 bases not matched to a gene. CDR1 is MGHRA, CDR2 YSYEKL, per germline. This CDR3 comprises 15 residues. DNA of the CDR3: TGCGCCAGCAGCCAAGGGCGGGGGGGCTCCGATGAGCAGTTCTTC. As protein: CASSQGRGGSDEQFF.

The CDR3 nucleotides are TGTGCCAGCAGCTTACGGGCAGGGTATAATTCACCCCTCCACTTT. This translates into CASSLRAGYNSPLHF. The rearrangement uses TRBV13 and TRBJ1-6; possible D gene TRBD1, 5 bases. CDR3 size: 15 residues. The V end was cut by 2 bases, the J end by 4 bases, with 9 bases between. Germline values: CDR1 PRHDT, CDR2 FYEKMQ (reference sequence).